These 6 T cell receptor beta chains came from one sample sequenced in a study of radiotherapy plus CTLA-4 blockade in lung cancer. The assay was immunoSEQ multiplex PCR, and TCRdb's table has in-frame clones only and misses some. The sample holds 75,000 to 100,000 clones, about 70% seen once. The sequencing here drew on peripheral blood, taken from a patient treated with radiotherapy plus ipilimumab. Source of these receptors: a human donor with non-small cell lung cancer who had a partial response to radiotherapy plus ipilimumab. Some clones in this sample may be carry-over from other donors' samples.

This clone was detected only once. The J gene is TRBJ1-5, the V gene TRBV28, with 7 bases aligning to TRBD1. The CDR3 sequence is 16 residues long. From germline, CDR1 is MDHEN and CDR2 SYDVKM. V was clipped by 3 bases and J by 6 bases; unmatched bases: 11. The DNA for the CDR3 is TGTGCCAGCAGTTTTTCCCTGACAGGGAACAGTCAGCCCCAGCATTTT. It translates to CASSFSLTGNSQPQHF.

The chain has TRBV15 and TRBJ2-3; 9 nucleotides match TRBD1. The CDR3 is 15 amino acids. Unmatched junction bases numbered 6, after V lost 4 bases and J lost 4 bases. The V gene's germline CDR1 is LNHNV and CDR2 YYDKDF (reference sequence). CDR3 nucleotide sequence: TGTGCCACCAGCATACACAGGGGGCTGGCAGATACGCAGTATTTT. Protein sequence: CATSIHRGLADTQYF.

The chain's CDR3 is CASSFPGGPYEQYF. CDR3 coding DNA: TGTGCCAGCAGTTTCCCGGGAGGTCCCTACGAGCAGTACTTC. V and J are TRBV28 and TRBJ2-7; 7 nucleotides line up with TRBD2. This CDR3 is built from 14 residues. The junction had 4 bases not matched to a gene; V was cut back by 3 bases and J by 2 bases. Germline V gene data show CDR1 as MDHEN and CDR2 as SYDVKM.

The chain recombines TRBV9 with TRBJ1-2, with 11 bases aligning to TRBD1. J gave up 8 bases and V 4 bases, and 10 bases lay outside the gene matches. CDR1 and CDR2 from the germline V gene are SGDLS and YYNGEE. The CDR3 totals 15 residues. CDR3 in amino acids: CASSPGQGADEGYTF. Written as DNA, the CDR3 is TGTGCCAGCAGCCCTGGACAGGGGGCGGACGAAGGCTACACCTTC.

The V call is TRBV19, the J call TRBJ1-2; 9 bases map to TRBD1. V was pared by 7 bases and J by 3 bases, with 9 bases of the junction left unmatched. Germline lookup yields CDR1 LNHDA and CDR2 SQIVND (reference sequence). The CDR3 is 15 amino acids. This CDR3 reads CASTATGGIYYGYTF. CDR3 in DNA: TGTGCCAGTACCGCTACAGGGGGCATCTACTATGGCTACACCTTC.

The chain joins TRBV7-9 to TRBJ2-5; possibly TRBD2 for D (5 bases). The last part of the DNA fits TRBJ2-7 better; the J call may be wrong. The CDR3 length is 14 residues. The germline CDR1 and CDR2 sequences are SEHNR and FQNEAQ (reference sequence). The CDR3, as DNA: TGTGCCAGCAGCTTAGGAGTCGGGGACTACGAGCAGTACTTC. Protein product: CASSLGVGDYEQYF.